The 4 T cell receptor beta chains reported below all come from one sample, sequenced in a study of shared clonotypes between healthy human individuals. Libraries were prepared by immunoSEQ multiplex PCR; TCRdb keeps only in-frame clonotypes and omits some of them. This table has some 320,000 clones, around 86% appearing once. The sequencing input was memory CD8+ T cells sorted from blood. Subset: CD45RO+ cells pooled with CCR7-negative TemRA cells. The receptors come from a man aged 18-30 years in good health.

Here the CDR3 DNA reads TGTGCCAGCAGCTTCTTGATGGACAGTAACTATGGCTACACCTTC. Protein product: CASSFLMDSNYGYTF. The gene calls are TRBV5-6 and TRBJ1-2, with TRBD1 as a possible D gene (6 bases). The CDR3 is 15 amino acids. CDR1 and CDR2 (germline): SGHDT, YYEEEE. V was clipped by 2 bases and J by 1 base, with 12 bases between them.

The chain recombines TRBV25-1 with TRBJ2-5; D tentatively fits TRBD1 or TRBD2 (5 bases each). The DNA matches TRBJ2-7 better at its end, which makes the J call doubtful. The CDR3 has 13 amino acids. Per the germline V gene, CDR1 is MGHDK and CDR2 is SYGVNS. CDR3 in DNA: TGTGCCAGCACAGCAGGGACCGCCTACGAGCAGTACTTC. Protein: CASTAGTAYEQYF.

This clone is a singleton in its sample. V gene TRBV5-6 combines with J gene TRBJ2-7, with unresolved D. CDR1 SGHDT and CDR2 YYEEEE come from the germline V gene. V was trimmed by 2 bases and J by 0 bases, leaving 12 bases between them. The CDR3 runs 15 residues. The CDR3: CASSFGVRSSYEQYF. In DNA form, the CDR3 reads TGTGCCAGCAGCTTTGGGGTCAGAAGCTCCTACGAGCAGTACTTC.

CDR3 in DNA: TGTGCCAGCAGTGGAAAACCCCACTCCTACGAGCAGTACTTC. Encoded protein: CASSGKPHSYEQYF. The gene calls are TRBV28 and TRBJ2-7, with D unclear. V was pared by 5 bases and J by 0 bases, with 11 bases between. This CDR3 comprises 14 residues. In germline, CDR1 is MDHEN, CDR2 SYDVKM. Based on the CDR3 plus reference TRBV28 and TRBJ2-7, the full variable domain is DVKVTQSSRYLVKRTGEKVFLECVQDMDHENMFWYRQDPGLGLRLIYFSYDVKMKEKGDIPEGYSVSREKKERFSLILESASTNQTSMYLCASSGKPHSYEQYFGPGTRLTVT.